These T cell receptor beta chains were read from a single sample in a study of T cell responses to AZD1222 COVID-19 vaccine. Profiling relied on immunoSEQ multiplex PCR, and the TCRdb table lists in-frame clones only, not all of them. The sample has some 100,000 clones, about 88% seen once; the top ten hold 16%. Material: peripheral blood, obtained on day 0 of AZD1222 vaccination. Receptor source: an adult in good health. CDR3s include the opening cysteine and the closing phenylalanine or tryptophan. A D gene is named only where the DNA matches it firmly. Clone size is given for some rows only: seen once, a few or many times, or a class if the clone is expanded.

J: TRBJ1-3; length: 18; D: NA; size: NA; V: TRBV7-2; DNA: TGTGCCAGCAGCTCGGAAAGGGTGGATTTCTTCTCTGGAAACACCATATATTTT; CDR3: CASSSERVDFFSGNTIYF
J: TRBJ2-2; length: 13; D: NA; size: NA; V: TRBV2; DNA: TGTGCCAGCAGTGTACAGGGTAATAGGGAGCTGTTTTTT; CDR3: CASSVQGNRELFF
J: TRBJ2-5; length: 14; D: NA; size: NA; V: TRBV7-2; DNA: TGTGCCAGCAGCCGGCTGTCGTCCTCGAGGACCCAGTACTTC; CDR3: CASSRLSSSRTQYF
J: TRBJ2-3; length: 15; D: TRBD2; size: NA; V: TRBV3-1/TRBV3-2; DNA: TGTGCCAGCAGCACAAGGAGCGGGGGTGCGGGTACGCAGTATTTT; CDR3: CASSTRSGGAGTQYF
J: TRBJ2-1; length: 16; D: NA; size: NA; V: TRBV3-1/TRBV3-2; DNA: TGTGCCAGCAGCCAAGAATGGACACGTACAATGGCGGAGCAGTTCTTC; CDR3: CASSQEWTRTMAEQFF
J: TRBJ1-5; length: 17; D: TRBD1; size: NA; V: TRBV5-8; DNA: TGTGCCAGCAGACCCCCCGGGACAGGGTTAATCAATCAGCCCCAGCATTTT; CDR3: CASRPPGTGLINQPQHF
J: TRBJ2-3; length: 15; D: NA; size: NA; V: TRBV10-3; DNA: TGTGCCACAGGGGTCGAAAGGGGGGTCACAGATACGCAGTATTTT; CDR3: CATGVERGVTDTQYF
J: TRBJ2-3; length: 14; D: NA; size: NA; V: TRBV30; DNA: TGTGCCTGGAGTGTACGGGCTACCACAGATACGCAGTATTTT; CDR3: CAWSVRATTDTQYF
J: TRBJ1-2; length: 14; D: NA; size: few; V: TRBV2; DNA: TGTGCCAGCACCTTTCAGACGGATAACTATGGCTACACCTTC; CDR3: CASTFQTDNYGYTF
J: TRBJ1-2; length: 15; D: TRBD1; size: few; V: TRBV9; DNA: TGTGCCAGCAGCCCCGGGACAGGGAATAACTATGGCTACACCTTC; CDR3: CASSPGTGNNYGYTF